Listed here is a single T cell receptor (beta chain). The target antigen is unknown. V lost 7 bases to trimming and J lost 4 bases; unmatched junction nucleotides: 12. CDR1 and CDR2 (germline): SGHTA, FQGNSA. This CDR3 spans 17 amino acids. TCRdb passed the reads through MiXCR, listing each CDR3 protein once. Of about 330,000 distinct CDR3 sequences detected, approximately 9.5% appear once; the ten largest clones hold 4.3%. This sample stems from a study of T cell repertoires in cytomegalovirus infection. Study-wide background: From public TCR beta signatures came an indication of both CMV infection and matching HLA type.

Whole-study findings and limits: Frequencies of public TCR beta families were cumulated, and this identified carriers of CMV plus the relevant HLA. Clonotypes of TCR beta that were HLA-C-restricted and CMV-specific dominated the ex vivo response.

The rearrangement links TRBV7-2 to TRBJ2-2; 10 nucleotides match TRBD1. The receptor comes from a human donor in good health (CMV status not recorded). Some clones in this sample may be carry-over from other donors' samples. The specimen was PBMCs. CDR3 in amino acids: CASTRATGQGTTGELFF. DNA for the CDR3: TGTGCCAGCACCCGCGCCACGGGACAGGGGACCACCGGGGAGCTGTTTTTT. The full variable domain, in which reference TRBV7-2 and TRBJ2-2 provide the parts outside the CDR3, is GAGVSQSPSNKVTEKGKDVELRCDPISGHTALYWYRQSLGQGLEFLIYFQGNSAPDKSGLPSDRFSAERTGGSVSTLTIQRTQQEDSAVYLCASTRATGQGTTGELFFGEGSRLTVL.